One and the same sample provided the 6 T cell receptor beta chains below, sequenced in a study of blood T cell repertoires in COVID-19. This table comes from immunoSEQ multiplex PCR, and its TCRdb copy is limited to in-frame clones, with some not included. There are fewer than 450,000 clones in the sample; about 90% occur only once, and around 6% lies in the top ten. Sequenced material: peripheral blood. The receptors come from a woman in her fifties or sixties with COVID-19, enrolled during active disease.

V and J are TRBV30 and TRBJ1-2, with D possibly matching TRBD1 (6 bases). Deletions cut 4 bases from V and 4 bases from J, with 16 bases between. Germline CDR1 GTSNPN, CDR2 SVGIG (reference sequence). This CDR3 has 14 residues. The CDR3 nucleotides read TGTGCCTGGACAGGGGACCACCACGGCTATGGCTACACCTTC. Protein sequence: CAWTGDHHGYGYTF. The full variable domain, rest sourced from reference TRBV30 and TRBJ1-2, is SQTIHQWPATLVQPVGSPLSLECTVEGTSNPNLYWYRQAAGRGLQLLFYSVGIGQISSEVPQNLSASRPQDRQFILSSKKLLLSDSGFYLCAWTGDHHGYGYTFGSGTRLTVV.

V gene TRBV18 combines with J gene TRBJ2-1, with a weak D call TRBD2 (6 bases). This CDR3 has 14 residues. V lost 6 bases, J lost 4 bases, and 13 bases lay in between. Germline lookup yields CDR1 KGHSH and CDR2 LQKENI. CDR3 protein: CASSRDLLYNEQFF. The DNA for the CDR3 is TGTGCCAGCTCGCGGGACCTGCTGTACAATGAGCAGTTCTTC.

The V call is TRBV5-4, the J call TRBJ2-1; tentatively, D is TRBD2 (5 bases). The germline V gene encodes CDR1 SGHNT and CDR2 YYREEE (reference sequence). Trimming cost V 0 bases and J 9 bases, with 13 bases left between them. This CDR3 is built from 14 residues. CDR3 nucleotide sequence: TGTGCCAGCAGCTTGGGAGGGAAGCCCGGTGAGCAGTTCTTC. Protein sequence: CASSLGGKPGEQFF.

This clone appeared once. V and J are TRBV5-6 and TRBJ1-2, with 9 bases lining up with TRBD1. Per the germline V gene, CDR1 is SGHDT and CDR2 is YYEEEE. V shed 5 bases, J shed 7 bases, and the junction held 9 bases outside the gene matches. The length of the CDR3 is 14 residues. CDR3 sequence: CASSRDRELFGYTF. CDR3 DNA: TGTGCCAGCAGTCGGGACAGGGAGCTTTTTGGCTACACCTTC.

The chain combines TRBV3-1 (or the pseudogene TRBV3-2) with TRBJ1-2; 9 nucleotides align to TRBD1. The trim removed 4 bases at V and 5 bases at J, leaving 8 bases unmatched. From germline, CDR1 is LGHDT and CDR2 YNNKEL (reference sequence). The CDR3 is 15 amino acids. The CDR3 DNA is TGTGCCAGCAGCCCAGGACAGGGGAATGGGTATGGCTACACCTTC. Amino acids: CASSPGQGNGYGYTF.

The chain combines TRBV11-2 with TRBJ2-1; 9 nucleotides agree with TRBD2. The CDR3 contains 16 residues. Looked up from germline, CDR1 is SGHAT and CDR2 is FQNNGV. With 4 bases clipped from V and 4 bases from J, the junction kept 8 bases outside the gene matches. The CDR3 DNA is TGTGCCAGCAGCTCAGCGGGAGGCATATCGTACAATGAGCAGTTCTTC. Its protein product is CASSSAGGISYNEQFF.